This TCR beta chain was sequenced in a study of beta chain features in type 1 diabetes. V was clipped by 5 bases and J by 0 bases, with 9 bases between them. The CDR3 spans 14 residues. The V gene's germline CDR1 is SEHNR and CDR2 FQNEAQ (reference sequence). As every portion of the isolated RNA was reverse transcribed, the sequencing read expressed TCRB transcripts. The data were produced by immunoSEQ multiplex PCR, yet TCRdb's version contains in-frame clones alone and is incomplete. The data show under 300,000 clones, with roughly 20% seen just once and about 0.028% held by the top ten. This clone showed up just a few times. Its antigen is undetermined. Stem cell-like memory, regulatory, central memory and naive CD4+ cells were sorted via CD45RO/CCR7/CD25/CD127/CD95/CD27. Findings of the study overall: Moderately but significantly shorter TCRB CDR3s were found in Type 1 diabetes patients in all four CD4+ subsets. Insertions at VDJ junctions were less frequent in type 1 diabetes patients. These patients also deleted more nucleotides at the same junctions.

Sequencing was done on a sample of naive CD4+ T cells from blood. The source of this sequence is a woman aged 40 to 49 with type 1 diabetes. This chain uses TRBV7-9 with TRBJ2-3; D not certain. The CDR3: CASSSTPSTDTQYF. CDR3 bases: TGTGCCAGCAGCAGTACTCCGAGCACAGATACGCAGTATTTT.